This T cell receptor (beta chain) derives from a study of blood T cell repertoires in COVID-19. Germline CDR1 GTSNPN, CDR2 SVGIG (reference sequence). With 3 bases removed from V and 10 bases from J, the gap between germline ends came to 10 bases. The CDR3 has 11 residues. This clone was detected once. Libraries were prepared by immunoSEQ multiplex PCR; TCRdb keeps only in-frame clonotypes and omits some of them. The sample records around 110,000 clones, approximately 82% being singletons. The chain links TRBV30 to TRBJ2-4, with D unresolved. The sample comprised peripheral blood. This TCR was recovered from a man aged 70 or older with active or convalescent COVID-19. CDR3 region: CAWRGVAIQYF. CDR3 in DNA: TGTGCCTGGAGGGGCGTGGCAATTCAGTACTTC.